What follows is one T cell receptor (beta chain) and its context. The data were taken from a study of blood T cells in healthy people across ages. With a J-beta primer mix and a sample-barcoded 5' primer, a second PCR ran roughly 6 to 11 cycles. MiXCR was run by TCRdb on the 5' RACE reads, yielding one entry per CDR3 protein. The top ten clones hold around a third of a sample with about 680,000 distinct CDR3 sequences, around 49% of them seen once. Germline-derived CDR1 and CDR2 are MDHEN and SYDVKM. V lost 6 bases and J 6 bases, leaving 14 bases between the germline ends. This CDR3 region has 13 residues.

The receptor's source is a woman aged 55-69 years in good health. The V gene is TRBV28, the J gene TRBJ1-1; a possible D gene is TRBD1 (6 bases). Material: blood. CDR3 nucleotides: TGTGCCAGCAGCACAAGGGGGGGGTCTGAAGCTTTCTTT. It codes for CASSTRGGSEAFF.